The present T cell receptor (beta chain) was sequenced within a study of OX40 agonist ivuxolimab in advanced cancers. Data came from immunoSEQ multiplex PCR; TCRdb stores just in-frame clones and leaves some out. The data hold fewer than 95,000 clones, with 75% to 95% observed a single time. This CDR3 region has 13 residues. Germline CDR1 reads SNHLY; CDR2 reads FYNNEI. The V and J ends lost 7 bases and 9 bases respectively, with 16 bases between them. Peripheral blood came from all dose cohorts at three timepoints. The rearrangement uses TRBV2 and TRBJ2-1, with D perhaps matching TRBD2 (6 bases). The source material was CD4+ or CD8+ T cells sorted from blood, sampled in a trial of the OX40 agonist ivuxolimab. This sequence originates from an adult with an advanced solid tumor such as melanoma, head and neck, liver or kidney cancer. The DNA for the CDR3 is TGTGCCAGCACGCCGGGGGATGGTATTGAGCAGTTCTTC. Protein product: CASTPGDGIEQFF.